This T cell receptor beta chain was identified in a study of CXCR3-negative and CXCR3-positive naive CD8 T cells (dated by TCRdb to between 2018 and 2021). Regarding the research as a whole: In total, 130 million to 150 million TRB reads were obtained, or roughly 1.5 +/- 0.3 million reads per library. Diversity and physicochemical repertoire analyses were performed on around 10 donors pooled from two independent experiments. Naive subsets from 5 or 6 donors and memory cells from 3 donors were included in the TRBV-TRBJ cluster analysis.

The instrument was a NextSeq 550. The Human TCR Profiling Kit (MiLaboratory) was used to prepare UMI-labeled 5' RACE TRB cDNA libraries. The full amount of extracted RNA was used for cDNA synthesis, and the full amount of resulting cDNA was used for PCR amplification. Libraries were prepared in parallel using an identical number of PCR cycles. In the authors' own workflow: With a requirement of at least two reads per UMI, MIGEC and MiXCR extracted about 52,000 +/- 9,100 unique UMI-labeled TRB cDNA molecules per library. Each library averaged about 37,000 +/- 9,700 functional in-frame TRB CDR3 nucleotide clonotypes without stop codons. After each sample was downsampled to 5000 UMI-labeled TRB molecules, VDJtools was used to calculate diversity metrics such as normalized Shannon-Wiener and Chao1. VDJtools was used to calculate clonotype-size-weighted physicochemical properties of the central five CDR3 residues, namely interaction energy, strength, volume and Kidera factor 4. TCRdb reprocessed the reads, so every CDR3 protein sequence counts as one entry and DNA is not shown. The V and J calls were determined by TCRdb, not by the authors. The table kept for this sample lists roughly 55,000 distinct CDR3 sequences. About 0.5% of the sample is in the top ten clones.

What the study reported, not specific to this receptor: Compared with CXCR3-negative naive cells, CXCR3-positive naive cells had TRB CDR3s with higher hydrophobicity (lower Kidera factor 4), lower energy, and higher strength and volume indices. Because surface CD5, which is linked to self-reactivity in mice, was comparable between the naive subsets, TCR interaction strength was also inferred from TRB CDR3 physicochemical properties. Freshly isolated PBMCs were used for most assays because CXCR3 expression partially decreased after cryopreservation. TRBV-TRBJ usage was similar between naive CXCR3-negative and CXCR3-positive cells from the same donor, while memory cells showed distinct patterns. Repertoire diversity was comparably high in both naive subsets but much lower in memory CD8+ T cells.

With regard to this clonotype: The antigen this receptor binds is unknown.

Each CD8+ T cell subset was flow-sorted in triplicate, with 300,000 or so cells per subset placed directly into RLT lysis buffer. To keep memory contaminants out, a stringent definition of naive CD8+ T cells was applied: CD45RO-CCR7+CD27+CD95-. Peripheral blood mononuclear cells were isolated from buffy coats by standard density gradient centrifugation. Naive CXCR3-negative and CXCR3-positive CD8+ T cells were flow-sorted on a FACSAria III. Total RNA was extracted from sorted cells with an RNeasy Mini Kit. Counted from cysteine to phenylalanine, this CDR3 has 15 amino acids. Nucleotide data are not available. Based on the germline V gene, the CDR1 and CDR2 sequences are SGHRS and YFSETQ.

Source material: naive CXCR3+ CD8+ T cells from blood. This specimen's cell subset or site label, per the study, means: CD45RO-CCR7+CD27+CD95- naive CD8+ T cells expressing CXCR3 (TNR3+). The V gene is TRBV5-1 and the J gene is TRBJ1-1; lacking DNA, the TRBD1 call made by TCRdb goes unchecked. This clonotype was obtained from a human donor in good health. Some clones in this sample may be carry-over from other donors' samples. The CDR3 amino acid sequence is: CASSLEVGRDTEAFF. The variable domain in full, with residues beyond the CDR3 obtained from the reference TRBV5-1 and TRBJ1-1 genes, is KAGVTQTPRYLIKTRGQQVTLSCSPISGHRSVSWYQQTPGQGLQFLFEYFSETQRNKGNFPGRFSGRQFSNSRSEMNVSTLELGDSALYLCASSLEVGRDTEAFFGQGTRLTVV.